This T cell receptor beta chain was found in a study of CD8+ T cells in alopecia areata. Study-level results: Across lesional scalp, and particularly alopecia totalis/universalis, clonality surpassed that of normal scalp. TCR sharing across patients was less clear than in mice, possibly HLA-related. Sequencing of scalp tissue also captures the resident alphabeta T cells of normal skin.

Cell sorting was applied to PBMCs, and CD4+ and CD8+ T cells were collected. With regard to this clone: Antigen unknown.

Following extraction, RNA underwent reverse transcription to cDNA, which served as the sequencing template. Measured with immunoSEQ multiplex PCR; TCRdb has only the in-frame clones, and not every one. Of over 90,000 clones listed, roughly 53% are singletons. The V end lost 2 bases, the J end lost 7 bases, and 15 bases lay between the germline ends. Per the germline V gene, CDR1 is LGHNA and CDR2 is YSLEER. This CDR3 comprises 16 residues. The chain couples TRBV4-3 to TRBJ1-6, with no clear D. This sequence was found in a human donor in good health. Sequencing was performed on CD4+ T cells sorted from blood. The CDR3 protein is CASSQSLGRGNSPLHF. In DNA, the CDR3 is TGCGCCAGCAGCCAAAGCTTGGGTCGGGGAAATTCACCCCTCCACTTT.